This T cell receptor (beta chain) derives from a study of neurological immune-mediated disorders. Study observations and caveats: Whereas HTLV-1-associated myelopathy showed the most TCR clonal expansion, multiple sclerosis showed the least, with levels below those of healthy controls. Expanded clones shared no identical CDR3 amino acid sequences across subjects, which suggested private TCR-beta repertoires in all groups.

The unsorted libraries originated from 2 million PBMCs that had been stored at -80 C. From 15-18 subjects, every sequencing run obtained over 170 million TCR-beta sequences. Via MiXCR, TCRdb re-called the 5' RACE reads, giving one row per CDR3 protein. This table has some 16,000 distinct CDR3 sequences, about 14% appearing once. CDR1 and CDR2 (germline): SGHDN, FVKESK. This CDR3 spans 15 amino acids. V dropped 5 bases and J dropped 1; count of bases not matched to a gene: 2. This clonotype was seen repeatedly, ten times or more. The antigen is not known. Sequencing was done on a sample of PBMCs. The clonotype originates from a man between 60 and 75 years old with HTLV-1-associated myelopathy (HAM/TSP). The J gene is TRBJ2-3, the V gene TRBV14, with TRBD2 matching over 11 bases. The CDR3 bases are TGTGCCAGCAGCTCGACTAGCGGGGGCACAGATACGCAGTATTTT. Protein: CASSSTSGGTDTQYF. Looking up the rest from reference TRBV14 and TRBJ2-3 gives the full variable domain: EAGVTQFPSHSVIEKGQTVTLRCDPISGHDNLYWYRRVMGKEIKFLLHFVKESKQDESGMPNNRFLAERTGGTYSTLKVQPAELEDSGVYFCASSSTSGGTDTQYFGPGTRLTVL.